This TCR beta chain appears in the sequencing data of a study of blood T cell repertoires in COVID-19. Study-wide context: In each case, the material was cDNA or gDNA derived from T cells, B-cell-depleted T cells, or PBMCs.

The CDR3 runs 11 residues. CDR1 is SGHTA, CDR2 FQGTGA, per germline. This clone was detected only a few times. The junction differs from germline at one of its ends, possibly a read error. Authors' processing steps: Amplification with reference gene primers provided the estimates of nucleated cell counts. Profiling relied on immunoSEQ multiplex PCR, and the TCRdb table lists in-frame clones only, not all of them. V, J and clone size were drawn from that table, and D and trimming were deduced from the DNA. The table lists 150,000 to 200,000 clones, approximately 80% of them singletons. What was sequenced was peripheral blood. The clonotype comes from a woman in her forties or fifties with active or convalescent COVID-19. The chain links TRBV7-3 to TRBJ1-2; 9 nucleotides match TRBD1. CDR3 loop: CASSKGQGFFF. The CDR3 DNA is TGTGCCAGCAGCAAGGGACAGGGATTCTTTTTC.